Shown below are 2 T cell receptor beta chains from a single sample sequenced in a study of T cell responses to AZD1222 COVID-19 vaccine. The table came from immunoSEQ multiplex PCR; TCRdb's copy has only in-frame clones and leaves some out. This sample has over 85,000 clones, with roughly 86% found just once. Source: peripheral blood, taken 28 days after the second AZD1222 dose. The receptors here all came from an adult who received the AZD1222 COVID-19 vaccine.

The CDR3 DNA reads as TGTGCCAGCTCACCAAATGCGGGGCAAAATCAGCCCCAGCATTTT. It codes for CASSPNAGQNQPQHF. This rearrangement joins TRBV18 to TRBJ1-5, with D perhaps matching TRBD1 (5 bases). V was trimmed by 2 bases and J by 4 bases, leaving 12 bases between them. Germline CDR1 and CDR2: KGHSH and LQKENI. The CDR3 is 15 amino acids.

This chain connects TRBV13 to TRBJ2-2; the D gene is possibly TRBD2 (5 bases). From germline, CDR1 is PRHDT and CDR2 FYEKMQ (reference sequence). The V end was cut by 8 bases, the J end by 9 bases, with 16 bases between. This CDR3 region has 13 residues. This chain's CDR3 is CASGASGGRELFF. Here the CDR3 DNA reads TGTGCCAGCGGCGCGTCCGGAGGCCGGGAGCTGTTTTTT.